The 18 T cell receptor beta chains below come from one sample, sequenced in a study of shared clonotypes between healthy human individuals. Profiling relied on immunoSEQ multiplex PCR, and the TCRdb table lists in-frame clones only, not all of them. The sample has about 1.5 million clones, 95% to 99% seen once. Source material: naive CD4+ T cells sorted from blood. Subset denoted: CD45RA+ positively selected. All receptors come from a man aged 30-40 years in good health.

This clone is a singleton in its sample. J is TRBJ1-2 and V is TRBV27; 8 bases agree with TRBD1. The CDR3 has 15 residues. Germline V gives CDR1 MNHEY, CDR2 SMNVEV (reference sequence). With 11 bases clipped from V and 2 bases from J, the junction kept 13 bases outside the gene matches. Here the CDR3 reads CAQGASAGENYGYTF. CDR3 nucleotide sequence: TGTGCCCAGGGGGCGAGTGCGGGGGAGAACTATGGCTACACCTTC.

In the case of this clone: This specimen includes other DNA sequences encoding the same CDR3. This chain links TRBV5-4 with TRBJ2-3; 11 positions match TRBD2. Germline trimming cut 1 base from V and 6 bases from J; bases unmatched to any gene: 7. Germline lookup yields CDR1 SGHNT and CDR2 YYREEE (reference sequence). The CDR3 spans 16 residues. Here the CDR3 DNA reads TGTGCCAGCAGCTTGCGGACTAGCGGGTCGGGTGATACGCAGTATTTT. Its protein product is CASSLRTSGSGDTQYF.

The chain combines TRBV5-6 with TRBJ2-1; 10 nucleotides agree with TRBD2. The germline gives CDR1 SGHDT, CDR2 YYEEEE. The CDR3 sequence is 15 residues long. V shed 1 base and J 9 bases; nucleotides not matched to a gene: 7. The CDR3 spells CASSLRASGSIEQFF. CDR3 nucleotides: TGTGCCAGCAGCTTGAGGGCTAGCGGGAGCATTGAGCAGTTCTTC.

The chain has TRBV19 and TRBJ2-2; D not certain. This CDR3 region has 12 residues. Germline V lookup: CDR1 LNHDA, CDR2 SQIVND (reference sequence). The ends were cut back, 6 bases at V and 3 bases at J, with 5 bases in the middle. Written as DNA, the CDR3 is TGTGCCAGTAGGCCCCACACCGGGGAGCTGTTTTTT. It specifies CASRPHTGELFF.

The genes are TRBV6-5 and TRBJ2-2; maybe TRBD2 (6 bases). This CDR3 is 16 amino acids long. Deletions cut 1 base from V and 2 bases from J, with 11 bases between. CDR1 and CDR2 (germline): MNHEY, SVGAGI. DNA for the CDR3: TGTGCCAGCAGTTACTTCCCGGGAGATAACACCGGGGAGCTGTTTTTT. It codes for CASSYFPGDNTGELFF.

V usage is TRBV18 and J usage is TRBJ2-7; 11 nucleotides agree with TRBD2. Germline V gives CDR1 KGHSH, CDR2 LQKENI. Trimming removed 6 bases from V and 3 bases from J; junction bases left unmatched: 13. The CDR3 consists of 17 residues. The CDR3 protein is CASSPLGLAGGNYEQYF. The CDR3, as DNA: TGTGCCAGCTCCCCCCTTGGGCTAGCGGGAGGAAACTACGAGCAGTACTTC.

The rearrangement uses TRBV19 and TRBJ2-7, with 8 bases matching TRBD2. With 5 bases clipped from V and 4 bases from J, the junction kept 1 base outside the gene matches. Germline V gene data show CDR1 as LNHDA and CDR2 as SQIVND (reference sequence). The CDR3 is 12 residues long. The CDR3 coding sequence is TGTGCCAGTAGTCTAGCGGGTTACGAGCAGTACTTC. Protein sequence: CASSLAGYEQYF.

This clone was observed a single time. V gene TRBV7-9 combines with J gene TRBJ2-7, with D maybe TRBD2 (7 bases). V gave up 5 bases and J gave up 6 bases, with 14 bases separating them. Per germline, CDR1 SEHNR and CDR2 FQNEAQ (reference sequence). The CDR3 loop spans 13 amino acids. CDR3: CASSRGARGEQYF. The DNA of the CDR3 is TGTGCCAGCAGCCGGGGGGCTAGGGGCGAGCAGTACTTC.

V gene TRBV28 combines with J gene TRBJ1-2, with 7 nucleotides matching TRBD1. This CDR3 comprises 15 residues. Trimming removed 11 bases from V and 4 bases from J; junction bases left unmatched: 16. Per the germline V gene, CDR1 is MDHEN and CDR2 is SYDVKM. The CDR3 DNA reads TGTGCCGTGACCGTCACAGGGGATAGCGTCTATGGCTACACCTTC. Translated: CAVTVTGDSVYGYTF.

The chain is built from TRBV18 and TRBJ2-3; D is undetermined. The CDR3 covers 17 residues. Trimming removed 0 bases from V and 0 bases from J, with 13 bases in between. Germline CDR1 and CDR2: KGHSH and LQKENI. CDR3 sequence reads: CASSPPRLGSSTDTQYF. CDR3 sequence (DNA): TGTGCCAGCTCACCACCCCGACTTGGATCTAGCACAGATACGCAGTATTTT.

This rearrangement joins TRBV6-5 to TRBJ2-2, with D possibly TRBD2 on 6 matching bases. From germline, CDR1 is MNHEY and CDR2 SVGAGI. Trimming removed 0 bases from V and 3 bases from J, with 11 bases in between. The CDR3 spans 16 residues. The CDR3 region has the DNA TGTGCCAGCAGTTACTCGAGGCTAGCGCACACCGGGGAGCTGTTTTTT. Its translation is CASSYSRLAHTGELFF.

CDR3 nucleotide sequence: TGTGCCAGCAGCTTACAGGCCGGGTTAGATACGCAGTATTTT. This encodes CASSLQAGLDTQYF. The chain joins TRBV7-2 to TRBJ2-3; D is unclear. Germline V lookup: CDR1 SGHTA, CDR2 FQGNSA. The CDR3 consists of 14 residues. Trimming cost V 2 bases and J 5 bases, with 11 bases left between them.

In regard to this clone: This CDR3 is also generated by other DNA sequences in the sample. The genes are TRBV30 and TRBJ1-3; D is unresolved. Germline assignment: CDR1 GTSNPN and CDR2 SVGIG (reference sequence). The CDR3 covers 13 residues. V shed 0 bases and J shed 1 base, with 4 bases lying between them. Here the CDR3 DNA reads TGTGCCTGGAGTGTAGGTTCTGGAAACACCATATATTTT. It translates to CAWSVGSGNTIYF.

The genes are TRBV20-1 and TRBJ1-1; D gene ambiguous. CDR1 is DFQATT, CDR2 SNEGSKA, per germline (reference sequence). V was cut by 1 base and J by 11 bases, with 8 bases left in between. The CDR3 runs to 10 residues. Here the CDR3 DNA reads TGCAGTGCTAGAGCTACTAGGGCTTTCTTT. This sequence encodes CSARATRAFF.

V is TRBV5-4 and J is TRBJ2-3; D call uncertain. The CDR3 totals 12 residues. CDR1 and CDR2 (germline): SGHNT, YYREEE (reference sequence). V lost 4 bases and J 2 bases, leaving 5 bases between the germline ends. For the CDR3, the DNA is TGTGCCAGCAGCCCTGCCACAGATACGCAGTATTTT. Protein product: CASSPATDTQYF.

The rearrangement links TRBV6-1 to TRBJ2-1; 11 bases match TRBD2. The CDR3 sequence is 14 residues long. Germline V lookup: CDR1 MNHNS, CDR2 SASEGT. After removal of 5 bases from V and 3 bases from J, the junction contained 0 bases not matched to a gene. Written as DNA, the CDR3 is TGTGCCAGCAGTCTAGCGGGAGGCTACAATGAGCAGTTCTTC. This translates into CASSLAGGYNEQFF.

The chain carries TRBV7-9 and TRBJ1-5; TRBD1 is a possible D gene (5 bases). Germline lookup yields CDR1 SEHNR and CDR2 FQNEAQ (reference sequence). Trimming pared 5 bases from V and 11 bases from J, leaving 31 bases between. CDR3 size: 18 residues. Here the CDR3 reads CASSLHLGGMGHNGAQHF. The CDR3 bases are TGTGCCAGCAGCCTCCACCTGGGGGGGATGGGGCATAATGGGGCCCAGCATTTT. The full variable domain, with the rest looked up from reference TRBV7-9 and TRBJ1-5, is DTGVSQNPRHKITKRGQNVTFRCDPISEHNRLYWYRQTLGQGPEFLTYFQNEAQLEKSRLLSDRFSAERPKGSFSTLEIQRTEQGDSAMYLCASSLHLGGMGHNGAQHFGDGTRLSIL.

On this clone itself: Other DNA variants within this sample encode the same CDR3. The chain has TRBV18 and TRBJ2-7; no clear D gene. Trimming cost V 0 bases and J 1 base, with 4 bases left between them. Germline CDR1 and CDR2: KGHSH and LQKENI. This CDR3 has 13 amino acids. CDR3 nucleotide sequence: TGTGCCAGCTCACCACCGTCTTCCTACGAGCAGTACTTC. Protein sequence: CASSPPSSYEQYF.